This TCR beta chain appears in the sequencing data of a study of blood T cells in healthy people across ages. Study results and caveats: Unsorted PBMC material precluded a definitive naive versus antigen-experienced comparison.

Comments on this clonotype: Its antigen is unidentified.

A second 7 to 11 cycle PCR used barcoded and J-beta primers. One entry per CDR3 protein, called by TCRdb with MiXCR from the 5' RACE reads. The sample has about 290,000 distinct CDR3 sequences, roughly a quarter seen once. Germline V gives CDR1 SGHAT, CDR2 FQDESV (reference sequence). The V gene lost 5 bases and the J gene lost 7 bases, with 14 bases spanning the gap. This CDR3 has 13 amino acids. This sequence originates from a woman aged 70-85 years in good health. V gene TRBV11-1 combines with J gene TRBJ1-2; TRBD1 is a possible D gene (6 bases). Sequencing was carried out using blood. CDR3 residues: CASSHAAGAGYTF. CDR3 in DNA: TGTGCCAGCAGCCACGCCGCAGGGGCTGGCTACACCTTC.